This entry describes one T cell receptor (beta chain). The entry originates in a study of monozygotic twins with inflammatory bowel disease. UMIs that had a 6-nucleotide sample barcode were put in using template switching. TCRdb re-called the 5' RACE reads; one entry per CDR3 protein, DNA not given. The sample's table shows 150,000 to 200,000 distinct CDR3 sequences. The TCR sequence derives from a human donor with ulcerative colitis or Crohn's disease, or a healthy co-twin of an affected twin (not recorded which). Input material: blood.

This CDR3 is CASVDRGHPNEKLFF. The chain combines TRBV4-2 with TRBJ1-4; TCRdb proposes TRBD1, but this gene call is untestable without DNA. Germline assignment: CDR1 LGHNA and CDR2 YNFKEQ. This CDR3 has 15 residues.